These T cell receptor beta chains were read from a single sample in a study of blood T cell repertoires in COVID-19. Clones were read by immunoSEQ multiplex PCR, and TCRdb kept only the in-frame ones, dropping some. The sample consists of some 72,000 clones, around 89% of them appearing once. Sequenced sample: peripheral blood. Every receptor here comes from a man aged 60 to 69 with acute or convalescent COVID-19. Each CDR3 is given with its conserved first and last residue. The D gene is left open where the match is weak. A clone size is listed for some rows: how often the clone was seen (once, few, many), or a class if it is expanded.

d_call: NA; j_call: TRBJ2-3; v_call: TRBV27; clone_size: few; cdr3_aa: CASSLYTSSTDTQYF; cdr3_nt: TGTGCCAGCAGTTTATATACTTCCAGCACAGATACGCAGTATTTT
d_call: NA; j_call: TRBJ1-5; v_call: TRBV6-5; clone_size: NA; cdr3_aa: CASRTEGNQPQHF; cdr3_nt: TGTGCCAGCAGGACCGAGGGTAATCAGCCCCAGCATTTT
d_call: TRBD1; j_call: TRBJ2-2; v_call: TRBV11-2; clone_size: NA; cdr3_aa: CASSLRTGATGELFF; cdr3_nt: TGTGCCAGCAGCTTAAGGACAGGGGCCACCGGGGAGCTGTTTTTT
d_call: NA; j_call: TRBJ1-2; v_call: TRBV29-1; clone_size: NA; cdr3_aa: CSVGADRNYGYTF; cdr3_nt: TGCAGCGTCGGGGCGGACAGAAACTATGGCTACACCTTC
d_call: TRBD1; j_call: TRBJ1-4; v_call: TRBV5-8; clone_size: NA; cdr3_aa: CASSRTGTSEKLFF; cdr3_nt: TGTGCCAGCAGCAGGACAGGGACGAGTGAAAAACTGTTTTTT
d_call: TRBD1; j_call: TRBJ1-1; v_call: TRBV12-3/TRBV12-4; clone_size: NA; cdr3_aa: CASSEQGDTEAFF; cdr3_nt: TGTGCCAGCAGTGAGCAGGGGGACACTGAAGCTTTCTTT
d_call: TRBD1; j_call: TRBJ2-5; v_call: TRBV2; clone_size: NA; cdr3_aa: CASSRTGGETQYF; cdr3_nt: TGTGCCAGCAGTCGGACAGGGGGTGAGACCCAGTACTTC
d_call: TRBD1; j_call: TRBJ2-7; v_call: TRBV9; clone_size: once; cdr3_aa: CASSFRDSPYEQYF; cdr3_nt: TGTGCCAGCAGCTTCCGGGACAGCCCCTACGAGCAGTACTTC
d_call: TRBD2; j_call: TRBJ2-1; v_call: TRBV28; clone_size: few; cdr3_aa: CASSPGLATGEQFF; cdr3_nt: TGTGCCAGCAGCCCGGGACTAGCCACTGGTGAGCAGTTCTTC
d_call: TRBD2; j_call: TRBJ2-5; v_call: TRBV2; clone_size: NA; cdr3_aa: CASSEQGLATRETQYF; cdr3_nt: TGTGCCAGCAGTGAGCAGGGACTAGCGACTCGAGAGACCCAGTACTTC
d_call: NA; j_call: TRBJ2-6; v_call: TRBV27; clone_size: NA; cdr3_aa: CASSRGQNSGANVLTF; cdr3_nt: TGTGCCAGCAGCCGTGGACAGAACTCTGGGGCCAACGTCCTGACTTTC
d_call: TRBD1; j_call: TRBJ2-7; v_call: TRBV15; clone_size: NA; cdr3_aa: CATSRVTGTGYHEQYF; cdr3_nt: TGTGCCACCAGCAGAGTAACCGGGACAGGGTACCACGAGCAGTACTTC
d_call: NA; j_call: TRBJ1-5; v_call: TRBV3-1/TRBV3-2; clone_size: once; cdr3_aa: CASSQGWRGGSSNQPQHF; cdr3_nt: TGTGCCAGCAGCCAAGGCTGGAGGGGAGGTAGTAGCAATCAGCCCCAGCATTTT
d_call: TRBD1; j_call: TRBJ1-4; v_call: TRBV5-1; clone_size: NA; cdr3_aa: CASSWGQGATNEKLFF; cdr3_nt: TGCGCCAGCAGTTGGGGACAGGGTGCAACTAATGAAAAACTGTTTTTT
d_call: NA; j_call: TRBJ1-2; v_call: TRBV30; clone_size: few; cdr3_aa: CAWRFGQGYGYGYTF; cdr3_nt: TGTGCCTGGAGATTCGGGCAGGGCTATGGGTATGGCTACACCTTC
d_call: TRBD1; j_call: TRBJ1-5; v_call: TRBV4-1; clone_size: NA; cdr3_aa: CASSQVGQPNQPQHF; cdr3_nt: TGCGCCAGCAGCCAAGTGGGACAGCCCAATCAGCCCCAGCATTTT
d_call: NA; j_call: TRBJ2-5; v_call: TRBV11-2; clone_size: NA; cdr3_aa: CASSLGWGEGDQETQYF; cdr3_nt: TGTGCCAGCAGCTTAGGTTGGGGGGAAGGGGACCAAGAGACCCAGTACTTC
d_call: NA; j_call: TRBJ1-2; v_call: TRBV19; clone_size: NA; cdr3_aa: CASSIGRYDTF; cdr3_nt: TGTGCCAGTAGTATAGGCCGGTACGACACCTTC
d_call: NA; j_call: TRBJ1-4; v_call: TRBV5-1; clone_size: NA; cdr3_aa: CASSKNRAEKLFF; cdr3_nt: TGCGCCAGCAGTAAAAACAGGGCAGAAAAACTGTTTTTT
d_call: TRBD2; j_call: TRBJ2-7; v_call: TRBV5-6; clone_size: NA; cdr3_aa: CASSLAASGSEQYF; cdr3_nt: TGTGCCAGCAGCTTGGCAGCTAGCGGGAGCGAGCAGTACTTC
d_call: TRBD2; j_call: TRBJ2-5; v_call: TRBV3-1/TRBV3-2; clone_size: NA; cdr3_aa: CASSLRLAGGETQYF; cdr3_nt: TGTGCCAGCAGCCTCCGACTAGCGGGAGGAGAGACCCAGTACTTC
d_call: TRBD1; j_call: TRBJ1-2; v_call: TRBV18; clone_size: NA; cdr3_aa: CASTFLDLVPGQGPIGYTF; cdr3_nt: TGTGCCAGCACCTTCCTTGACCTTGTCCCGGGACAGGGACCTATTGGCTACACCTTC
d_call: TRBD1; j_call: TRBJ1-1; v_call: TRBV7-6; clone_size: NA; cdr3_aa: CASSRHEGAVTEAFF; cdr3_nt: TGTGCCAGCAGCCGACATGAGGGGGCAGTCACTGAAGCTTTCTTT
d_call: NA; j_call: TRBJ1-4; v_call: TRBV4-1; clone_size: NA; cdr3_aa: CASSQVPDEKLFF; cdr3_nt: TGCGCCAGCAGCCAAGTCCCCGATGAAAAACTGTTTTTT
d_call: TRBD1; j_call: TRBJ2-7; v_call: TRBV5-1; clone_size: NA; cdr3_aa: CASSLDSQDRGYEQYF; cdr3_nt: TGCGCCAGCAGCTTGGACTCGCAGGACAGGGGCTACGAGCAGTACTTC
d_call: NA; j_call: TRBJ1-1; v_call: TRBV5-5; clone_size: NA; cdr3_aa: CASSSDGQTKAFF; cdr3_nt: TGTGCCAGCAGCTCAGACGGACAGACGAAAGCTTTCTTT
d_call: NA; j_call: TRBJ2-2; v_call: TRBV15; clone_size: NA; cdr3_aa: CATSRERPTGELFF; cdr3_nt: TGTGCCACCAGCAGGGAGAGACCGACCGGGGAGCTGTTTTTT
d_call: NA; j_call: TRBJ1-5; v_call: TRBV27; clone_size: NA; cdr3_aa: CASSGQGFQPQHF; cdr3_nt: TGTGCCAGCAGCGGCCAGGGTTTTCAGCCCCAGCATTTT
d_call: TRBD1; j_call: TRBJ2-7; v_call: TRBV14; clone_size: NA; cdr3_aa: CASSITGDASYEQYF; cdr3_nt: TGTGCCAGCAGCATAACAGGGGATGCCTCCTACGAGCAGTACTTC
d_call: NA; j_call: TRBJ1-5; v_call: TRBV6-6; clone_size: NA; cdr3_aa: CASSRTASNQPQHF; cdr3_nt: TGTGCCAGCAGTCGGACAGCTAGCAATCAGCCCCAGCATTTT
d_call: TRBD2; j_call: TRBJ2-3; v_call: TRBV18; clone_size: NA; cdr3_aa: CASSPLLAGGPGTQYF; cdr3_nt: TGTGCCAGCTCACCACTTTTAGCGGGGGGCCCGGGGACGCAGTATTTT
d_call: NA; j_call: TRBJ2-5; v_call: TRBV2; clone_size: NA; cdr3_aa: CASSDTFQETQYF; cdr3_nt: TGTGCCAGCAGTGATACTTTTCAAGAGACCCAGTACTTC
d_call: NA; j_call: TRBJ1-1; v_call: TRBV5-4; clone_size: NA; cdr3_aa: CASSLSWGDEAFF; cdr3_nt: TGTGCCAGCAGCTTGTCGTGGGGGGATGAAGCTTTCTTT
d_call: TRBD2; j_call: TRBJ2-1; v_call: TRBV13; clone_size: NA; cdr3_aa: CASSLSSGGAYHEQFF; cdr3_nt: TGTGCCAGCAGCTTATCTAGCGGGGGGGCCTATCATGAGCAGTTCTTC
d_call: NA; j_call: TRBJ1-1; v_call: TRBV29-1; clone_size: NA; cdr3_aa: CSGRNTEAFF; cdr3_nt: TGCAGCGGCAGGAACACTGAAGCTTTCTTT